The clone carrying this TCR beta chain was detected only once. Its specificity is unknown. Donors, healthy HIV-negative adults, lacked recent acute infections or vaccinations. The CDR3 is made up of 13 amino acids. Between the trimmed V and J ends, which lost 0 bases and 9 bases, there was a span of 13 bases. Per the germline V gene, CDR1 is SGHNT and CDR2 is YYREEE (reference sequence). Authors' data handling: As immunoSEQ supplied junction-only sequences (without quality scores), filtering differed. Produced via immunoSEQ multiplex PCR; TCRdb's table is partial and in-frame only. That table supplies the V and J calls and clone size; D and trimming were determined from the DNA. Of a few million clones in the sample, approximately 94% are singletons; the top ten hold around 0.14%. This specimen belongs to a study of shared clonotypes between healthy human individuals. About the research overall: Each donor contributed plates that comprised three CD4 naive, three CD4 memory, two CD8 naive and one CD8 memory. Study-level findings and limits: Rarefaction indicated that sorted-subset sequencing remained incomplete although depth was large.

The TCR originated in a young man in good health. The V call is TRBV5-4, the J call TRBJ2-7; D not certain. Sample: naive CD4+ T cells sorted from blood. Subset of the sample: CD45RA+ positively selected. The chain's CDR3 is CASSLVPNYVQYF. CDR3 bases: TGTGCCAGCAGCTTGGTCCCGAACTATGTGCAGTACTTC.